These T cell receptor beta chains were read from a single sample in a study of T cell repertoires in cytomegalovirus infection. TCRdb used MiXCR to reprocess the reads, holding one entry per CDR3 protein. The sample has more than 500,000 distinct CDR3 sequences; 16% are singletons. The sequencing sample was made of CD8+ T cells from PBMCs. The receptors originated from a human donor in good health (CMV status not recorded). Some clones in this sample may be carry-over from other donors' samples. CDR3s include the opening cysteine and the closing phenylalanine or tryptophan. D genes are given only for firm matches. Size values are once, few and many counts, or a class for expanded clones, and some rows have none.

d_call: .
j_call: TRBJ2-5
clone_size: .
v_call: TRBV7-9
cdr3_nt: TGTGCCAGCAGCTTAGAGGGGGGCCGCGGTTGGACCCAGTACTTC
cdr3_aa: CASSLEGGRGWTQYF

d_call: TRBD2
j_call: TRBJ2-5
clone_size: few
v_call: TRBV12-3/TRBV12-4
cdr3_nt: TGTGCCAGCAGCAGAGGACTAGTCGAGACCCAGTACTTC
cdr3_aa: CASSRGLVETQYF

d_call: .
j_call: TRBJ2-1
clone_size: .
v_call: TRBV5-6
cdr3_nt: TGTGCCAGCAGCACCGCCCCGAGCAATGAGCAGTTCTTC
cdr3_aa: CASSTAPSNEQFF

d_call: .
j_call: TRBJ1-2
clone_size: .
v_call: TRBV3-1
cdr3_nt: TGTGCCAGCAGCCAACTGGTACAGAACCTTAACTATGGCTACACCTTC
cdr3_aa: CASSQLVQNLNYGYTF

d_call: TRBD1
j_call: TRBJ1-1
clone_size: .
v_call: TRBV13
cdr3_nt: TGTGCCAGCAGCTTAGGTCCGGGACAGGGGGTGAATAAGAGCACTGAAGCTTTCTTT
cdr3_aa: CASSLGPGQGVNKSTEAFF

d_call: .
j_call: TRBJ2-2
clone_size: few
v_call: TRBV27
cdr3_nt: TGTGCCAGCAGTCCCGCCGGGGGGCCATCCGGGGAGCTGTTTTTT
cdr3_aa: CASSPAGGPSGELFF

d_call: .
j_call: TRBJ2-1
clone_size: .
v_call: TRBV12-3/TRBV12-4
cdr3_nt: TGTGCCAGAAGCCTTACAGGTGGCGGGGAGCAGTTCTTC
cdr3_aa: CARSLTGGGEQFF

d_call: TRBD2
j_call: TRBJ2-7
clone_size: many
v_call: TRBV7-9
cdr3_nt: TGTGCCAGCAGCTTAAGGGCCTCGGGGCGGGAGGTACACCTAGAGCAGTACTTC
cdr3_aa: CASSLRASGREVHLEQYF

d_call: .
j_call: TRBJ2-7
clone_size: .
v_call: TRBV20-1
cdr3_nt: TGCAGTGCTAGACCAGGGGCTGCTGACTACGAGCAGTACTTC
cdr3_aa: CSARPGAADYEQYF

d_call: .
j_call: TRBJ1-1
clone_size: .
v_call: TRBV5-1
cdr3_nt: TGCGCCAGCAGCTCGGCCGCCAACACTGAAGCTTTCTTT
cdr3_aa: CASSSAANTEAFF

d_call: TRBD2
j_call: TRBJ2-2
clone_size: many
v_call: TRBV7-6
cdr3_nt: TGTGCCAGCAGCTACAATACCCTAGCGGGATTTATAAAGGGGGCGAACACCGGGGAGCTGTTTTTT
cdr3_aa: CASSYNTLAGFIKGANTGELFF

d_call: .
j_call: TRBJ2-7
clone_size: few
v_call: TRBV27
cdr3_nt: TGTGCCAGCAGTATGGAGGGTTCCTACGAGCAGTACTTC
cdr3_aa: CASSMEGSYEQYF

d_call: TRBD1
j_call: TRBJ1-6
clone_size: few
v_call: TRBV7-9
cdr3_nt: TGTGCCAGCAGTACAGGGGCTTCACCCCTCCACTTT
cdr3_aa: CASSTGASPLHF

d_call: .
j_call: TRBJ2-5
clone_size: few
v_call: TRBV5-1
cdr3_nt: TGCGCCAGCAGGTTGGGGGGAGGCGAGACCCAGTACTTC
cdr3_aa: CASRLGGGETQYF

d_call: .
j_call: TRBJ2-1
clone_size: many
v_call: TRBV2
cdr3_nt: TGTGCCAGACACGGGTCCAACAATGAGCAGTTCTTC
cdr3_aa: CARHGSNNEQFF

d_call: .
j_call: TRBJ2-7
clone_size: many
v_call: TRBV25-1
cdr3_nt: TGTGCCAGCAGTGAAAATGGGGGGCGGTACGAGCAGTACTTC
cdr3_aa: CASSENGGRYEQYF

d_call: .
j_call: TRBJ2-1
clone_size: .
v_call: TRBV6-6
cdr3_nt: TGTGCCAGCAGTTACACTAACCGGGACTCCTACAATGAGCAGTTCTTC
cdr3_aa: CASSYTNRDSYNEQFF

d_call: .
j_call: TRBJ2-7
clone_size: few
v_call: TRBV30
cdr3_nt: TGTGCCTGGAGTTTAGAGTACGAGCAGTACTTC
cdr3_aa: CAWSLEYEQYF

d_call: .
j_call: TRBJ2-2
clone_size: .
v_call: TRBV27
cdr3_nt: TGTGCCAGCAGTTCTAGGGCCGGGGAGCTGTTTTTT
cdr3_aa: CASSSRAGELFF

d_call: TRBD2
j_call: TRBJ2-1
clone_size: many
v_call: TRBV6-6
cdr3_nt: TGTGCCAGCAGTTCCACGGCACTAGCGGCGAACAATGAGCAGTTCTTC
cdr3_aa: CASSSTALAANNEQFF

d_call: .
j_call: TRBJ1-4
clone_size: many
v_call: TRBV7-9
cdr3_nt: TGTGCCAGCAGCTCCGGACAGCTTGAAAAACTGTTTTTT
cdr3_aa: CASSSGQLEKLFF

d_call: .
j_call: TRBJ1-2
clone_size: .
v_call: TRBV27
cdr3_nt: TGTGCCAGCAGTACTGGACCGTCGGCGGGCTATGGCTACACCTTC
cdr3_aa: CASSTGPSAGYGYTF

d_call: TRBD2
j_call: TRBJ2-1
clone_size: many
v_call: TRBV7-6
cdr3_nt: TGTGCCAGCAGCTTTAGACTAGCGGGGGGGGCAAGCAATGAGCAGTTCTTC
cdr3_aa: CASSFRLAGGASNEQFF

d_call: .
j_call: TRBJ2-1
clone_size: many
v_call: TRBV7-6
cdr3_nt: TGTGCCAGCAGCCTCGGGACCGCGGAGCAGTTCTTC
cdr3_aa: CASSLGTAEQFF

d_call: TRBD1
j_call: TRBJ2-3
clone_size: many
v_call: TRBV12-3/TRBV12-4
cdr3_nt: TGTGCCAGCAGTTTTTCGGGACAGGGTCCTAGCACAGATACGCAGTATTTT
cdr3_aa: CASSFSGQGPSTDTQYF

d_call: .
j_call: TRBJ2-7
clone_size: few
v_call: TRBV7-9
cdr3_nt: TGTGCCAGCAGCAACCATGGGACATTAGAGTCCTACGAGCAGTACTTC
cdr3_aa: CASSNHGTLESYEQYF

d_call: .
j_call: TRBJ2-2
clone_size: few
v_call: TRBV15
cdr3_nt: TGTGCCACCAGCAGTCCCGGGGAGCTGTTTTTT
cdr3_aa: CATSSPGELFF

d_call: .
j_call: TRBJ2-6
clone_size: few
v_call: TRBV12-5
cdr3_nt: TGTGCTAGTGGTTTGGTACTCCTTCTGCACTCTGTGACGGCCAACGTCCTGACTTTC
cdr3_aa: CASGLVLLLHSVTANVLTF

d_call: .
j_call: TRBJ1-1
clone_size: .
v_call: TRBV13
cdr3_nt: TGTGCCAGCAGTCAACCAGGGGAACGAGTAGCTTTCTTT
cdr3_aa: CASSQPGERVAFF

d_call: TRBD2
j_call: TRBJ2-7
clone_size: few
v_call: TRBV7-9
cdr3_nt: TGTGCCACCGGACTAGCGGGACGGATCGAGCAGTACTTC
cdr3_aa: CATGLAGRIEQYF